This TCR beta chain was obtained from a study of blood T cell repertoires in COVID-19. The protocol was immunoSEQ multiplex PCR, while the TCRdb copy is restricted to in-frame clones and leaves out a portion. The top ten clones hold under 1.3% of a sample with 300,000 to 400,000 clones, about 90% of them seen once. This CDR3 has 16 amino acids. V was clipped by 3 bases and J by 5 bases; unmatched bases: 4. The V gene's germline CDR1 is SGDLS and CDR2 YYNGEE. V usage is TRBV9 and J usage is TRBJ2-1, with 14 bases fitting TRBD2. The sequence was obtained from a woman under 40 who had recovered from COVID-19. The source material was PBMCs or T cells enriched from blood (not recorded which). The CDR3 spells CASSGTSGGNHNEQFF. CDR3 sequence (DNA): TGTGCCAGCAGCGGGACTAGCGGGGGGAATCACAATGAGCAGTTCTTC.